What follows is one T cell receptor beta chain and its context. The antigen remains unidentified. This specimen comes from a study of radiotherapy plus CTLA-4 blockade in lung cancer. Study-level results: TCR clones originating in tumors grew in number in blood after radiotherapy plus ipilimumab.

CTLA-4 blockade using ipilimumab, together with focal radiation, was received by patients with chemo-refractory metastatic non-small-cell lung cancer. Only in-frame clones appear in the TCRdb table, and some are missing; sequencing was by immunoSEQ multiplex PCR. The table includes about 76,000 clones, about 78% detected once. Sequences were derived from peripheral blood, sampled from a patient treated with radiotherapy plus ipilimumab. The TCR comes from a human donor with non-small cell lung cancer whose response to radiotherapy plus ipilimumab could not be evaluated. Some clones in this sample may be carry-over from other donors' samples.

This CDR3 is CASSLAPRGRSTDTQYF. In DNA form, the CDR3 reads TGTGCCAGCAGCTTAGCGCCCCGGGGTCGAAGCACAGATACGCAGTATTTT. The gene calls are TRBV7-8 and TRBJ2-3; D may be TRBD2 (5 bases). Deletions cut 0 bases from V and 0 bases from J, with 13 bases between. CDR1 and CDR2 (germline): SGHVS, FQNEAQ. This CDR3 contains 17 residues.